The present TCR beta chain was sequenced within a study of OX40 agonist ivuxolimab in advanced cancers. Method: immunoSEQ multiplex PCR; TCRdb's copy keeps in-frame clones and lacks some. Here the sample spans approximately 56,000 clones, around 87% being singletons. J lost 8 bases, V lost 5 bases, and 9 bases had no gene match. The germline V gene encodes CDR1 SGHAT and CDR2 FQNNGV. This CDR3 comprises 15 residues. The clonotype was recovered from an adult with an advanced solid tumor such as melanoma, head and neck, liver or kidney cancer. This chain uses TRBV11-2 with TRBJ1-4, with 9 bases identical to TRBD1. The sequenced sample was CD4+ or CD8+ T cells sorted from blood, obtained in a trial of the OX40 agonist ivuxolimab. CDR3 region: CASSEGQGRIEKLFF. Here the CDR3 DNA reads TGTGCCAGCAGCGAAGGACAGGGGAGGATCGAAAAACTGTTTTTT.